The clone carrying this TCR beta chain turned up a few times. Its antigen is unidentified. These data are taken from a study of T cell repertoires in cytomegalovirus infection. Study-wide points: CMV-specific TCR beta clonotypes restricted by HLA-C were the ones dominating the ex vivo response.

The CDR3 sequence is 17 residues long. Germline CDR1 SGHTA, CDR2 FQGNSA. With 5 bases removed from V and 2 bases from J, the gap between germline ends came to 21 bases. Using its own MiXCR run on the reads, TCRdb lists one record per CDR3 protein. The repertoire holds around 740,000 distinct CDR3 sequences, with less than 40% as singletons. The sample comprised PBMCs. The clonotype was recovered from a human donor in good health (CMV status not recorded). Some clones in this sample may be carry-over from other donors' samples. The chain combines TRBV7-2 with TRBJ2-5; the D gene could be TRBD1 or TRBD2 (7 bases each). The CDR3 coding sequence is TGTGCCAGCAGCCCAACGACAGGGAGGGAGTTTCAAGAGACCCAGTACTTC. Encoded protein: CASSPTTGREFQETQYF. Using reference TRBV7-2 and TRBJ2-5 for the parts outside the CDR3, the full variable domain is GAGVSQSPSNKVTEKGKDVELRCDPISGHTALYWYRQSLGQGLEFLIYFQGNSAPDKSGLPSDRFSAERTGGSVSTLTIQRTQQEDSAVYLCASSPTTGREFQETQYFGPGTRLLVL.